Each of the 32 T cell receptor beta chains below was sequenced from the same sample in a study of blood T cell repertoires in COVID-19. Assay: immunoSEQ multiplex PCR; the TCRdb copy retains only in-frame clones and omits some. The data show about 240,000 clones, roughly 91% seen once. The sample comprised PBMCs or T cells enriched from blood (not recorded which). These receptors were obtained from a woman younger than 45 who had recovered from COVID-19.

V and J are TRBV7-9 and TRBJ2-3, with TRBD1 matching over 9 bases. The CDR3 length is 15 residues. Germline V gene sequence: CDR1 SEHNR, CDR2 FQNEAQ (reference sequence). The J segment lost 3 bases and the V segment lost 7 bases, leaving 8 bases of the junction unmatched. This CDR3 is CASTEKDRGTDTQYF. In DNA form, the CDR3 reads TGTGCCAGCACCGAGAAGGACAGGGGAACAGATACGCAGTATTTT.

The rearrangement links TRBV19 to TRBJ1-2; 8 bases fit TRBD1. The V segment lost 5 bases and the J segment 4 bases; nucleotides outside the gene matches: 9. In germline, CDR1 is LNHDA, CDR2 SQIVND (reference sequence). The CDR3 has 15 residues. CDR3 sequence reads: CASSSAGQVLYGYTF. Here the CDR3 DNA reads TGTGCCAGTAGTTCCGCGGGACAGGTTCTCTATGGCTACACCTTC.

The chain links TRBV2 to TRBJ1-4, with D perhaps TRBD1 (6 bases). CDR3 length: 15 amino acids. Germline lookup yields CDR1 SNHLY and CDR2 FYNNEI. V gave up 4 bases and J gave up 3 bases, with 12 bases separating them. The CDR3 is CASSVIRGANEKLFF. The CDR3 DNA sequence: TGTGCCAGCAGTGTTATCAGGGGAGCTAATGAAAAACTGTTTTTT.

The CDR3 here is CSVGRDYGTNNEQFF. The CDR3 nucleotides read TGCAGCGTTGGCCGGGACTACGGAACCAACAATGAGCAGTTCTTC. The chain recombines TRBV29-1 with TRBJ2-1, with 7 bases that match TRBD2. The CDR3 has 15 amino acids. V gave up 4 bases and J gave up 5 bases; unmatched junction bases: 11. The germline V gene encodes CDR1 SQVTM and CDR2 ANQGSEA.

J is TRBJ2-5 and V is TRBV2; D possibly corresponds to TRBD2 (5 bases). The length of the CDR3 is 13 residues. Between the trimmed V and J ends, which lost 7 bases and 5 bases, there was a span of 14 bases. Per germline, CDR1 SNHLY and CDR2 FYNNEI. For the CDR3, the DNA is TGTGCCAGCACAAAAGGGTCGGGGGAGACCCAGTACTTC. Its translation is CASTKGSGETQYF.

This chain uses TRBV28 with TRBJ1-1, with 7 nucleotides matching TRBD1. This CDR3 region has 14 residues. Germline values: CDR1 MDHEN, CDR2 SYDVKM. The V gene end was trimmed by 6 bases and the J gene end by 6 bases; junction bases not matched to a gene: 10. The chain's CDR3 is CASRKTGLGPEAFF. The CDR3 nucleotides are TGTGCCAGCAGAAAGACAGGGCTTGGGCCTGAAGCTTTCTTT.

The chain carries TRBV28 and TRBJ2-5, with TRBD1 matching 8 bases. J lost 5 bases, V lost 2 bases, and 7 bases had no gene match. CDR1 MDHEN and CDR2 SYDVKM come from the germline V gene. CDR3 length: 15 amino acids. CDR3 sequence (DNA): TGTGCCAGCAGTTTAGGACAGGGTGCTGCGGAGACCCAGTACTTC. It encodes CASSLGQGAAETQYF.

The chain employs TRBV5-4 and TRBJ1-1; D gene ambiguous. This CDR3 has 17 amino acids. Trimming took off 4 bases at V and 1 base at J, with 20 bases between the two ends. Germline CDR1 is SGHNT and CDR2 is YYREEE (reference sequence). The CDR3 is CASSPLELRKQNTEAFF. The CDR3 coding sequence is TGTGCCAGCAGCCCCTTAGAACTCCGTAAGCAGAACACTGAAGCTTTCTTT.

The genes are TRBV9 and TRBJ1-1, with 7 bases identical to TRBD1. J gave up 1 base and V 9 bases, and 3 bases lay outside the gene matches. There are 12 residues in the CDR3. CDR1 and CDR2 (germline): SGDLS, YYNGEE. CDR3 in amino acids: CATRQGNTEAFF. Written as DNA, the CDR3 is TGTGCCACCCGACAGGGGAACACTGAAGCTTTCTTT.

CDR3 DNA: TGTGCCAGCAGTTATACAGGGGCGAACACTGAAGCTTTCTTT. This translates into CASSYTGANTEAFF. The chain is built from TRBV28 and TRBJ1-1; 7 positions match TRBD1. This CDR3 spans 14 amino acids. The V gene end was trimmed by 4 bases and the J gene end by 1 base; junction bases not matched to a gene: 3. Germline V gene data show CDR1 as MDHEN and CDR2 as SYDVKM.

CDR3: CASSRRDSPVGEQYF. The CDR3 DNA is TGTGCCAGTAGTAGACGGGACAGTCCTGTGGGCGAGCAGTACTTC. The chain employs TRBV19 and TRBJ2-7, with 7 nucleotides matching TRBD1. The CDR3 is made up of 15 amino acids. The V and J ends lost 4 bases and 6 bases, in that order; junction bases with no gene match: 12. The germline V gene has CDR1 LNHDA and CDR2 SQIVND (reference sequence).

A remark on this clone: The sample holds other DNA sequences that translate to the same CDR3. The J gene is TRBJ2-5, the V gene TRBV5-1; D remains ambiguous. The germline CDR1 and CDR2 sequences are SGHRS and YFSETQ. The germline V and J ends were trimmed by 1 base and 4 bases, with 17 bases remaining between them. CDR3 length: 16 residues. The CDR3 DNA sequence: TGCGCCAGCAGCTTGACCCCCCTAGAGAGCTTAGAGACCCAGTACTTC. This translates into CASSLTPLESLETQYF. The complete variable domain, with remaining parts taken from reference TRBV5-1 and TRBJ2-5, reads KAGVTQTPRYLIKTRGQQVTLSCSPISGHRSVSWYQQTPGQGLQFLFEYFSETQRNKGNFPGRFSGRQFSNSRSEMNVSTLELGDSALYLCASSLTPLESLETQYFGPGTRLLVL.

V usage is TRBV24-1 and J usage is TRBJ1-1; D not certain. V lost 4 bases and J 3 bases, leaving 14 bases between the germline ends. The CDR3 runs to 15 residues. The V gene's germline CDR1 is KGHDR and CDR2 SFDVKD. The CDR3 nucleotides are TGTGCCACCAGTGACTCTTCTGGAGAGGACACTGAAGCTTTCTTT. Translating it yields CATSDSSGEDTEAFF.

This rearrangement joins TRBV28 to TRBJ1-2, with 7 bases aligning to TRBD1. The CDR3 spans 12 residues. V gave up 4 bases and J gave up 8 bases; unmatched junction bases: 4. Germline V CDR1 and CDR2: MDHEN, SYDVKM. The CDR3 DNA reads as TGTGCCAGCAGTTCTCAGGGGGACGGCTACACCTTC. Amino acids: CASSSQGDGYTF.

The CDR3 nucleotides are TGTGCCAGCAGCTTAGTAACAGGTTATAATTCACCCCTCCACTTT. It encodes CASSLVTGYNSPLHF. V usage is TRBV7-8 and J usage is TRBJ1-6; tentatively, D is TRBD1 (5 bases). The CDR3 length is 15 residues. Germline V CDR1 and CDR2: SGHVS, FQNEAQ. The germline V and J ends were trimmed by 1 base and 4 bases, with 8 bases remaining between them. The full variable domain, its missing parts supplied by reference TRBV7-8 and TRBJ1-6, is GAGVSQSPRYKVAKRGQDVALRCDPISGHVSLFWYQQALGQGPEFLTYFQNEAQLDKSGLPSDRFFAERPEGSVSTLKIQRTQQEDSAVYLCASSLVTGYNSPLHFGNGTRLTVT.

In regard to this clone: Other DNA sequences within the sample encode an identical CDR3. This chain connects TRBV11-2 to TRBJ1-1, with D unclear. The germline V and J ends were trimmed by 1 base and 2 bases, with 8 bases remaining between them. The CDR3 sequence is 14 residues long. Germline-derived CDR1 and CDR2 are SGHAT and FQNNGV. The DNA for the CDR3 is TGTGCCAGCAGCTTAGGAGCGGGAAACACTGAAGCTTTCTTT. Its protein product is CASSLGAGNTEAFF.

V is TRBV5-1 and J is TRBJ1-1; D remains unclear. The length of the CDR3 is 16 residues. V lost 2 bases and J lost 2, with 16 bases in between. Germline loops: CDR1 SGHRS, CDR2 YFSETQ. For the CDR3, the DNA is TGCGCCAGCAGCTTTTACGGCTCTCGGGGAAACACTGAAGCTTTCTTT. Translation gives CASSFYGSRGNTEAFF. The full variable domain, rest sourced from reference TRBV5-1 and TRBJ1-1, is KAGVTQTPRYLIKTRGQQVTLSCSPISGHRSVSWYQQTPGQGLQFLFEYFSETQRNKGNFPGRFSGRQFSNSRSEMNVSTLELGDSALYLCASSFYGSRGNTEAFFGQGTRLTVV.

The J gene is TRBJ2-2, the V gene TRBV19; 12 nucleotides match TRBD1. The CDR3 spans 19 residues. V lost 6 bases, J lost 6 bases, and 17 bases stayed unmatched. Germline CDR1 LNHDA, CDR2 SQIVND (reference sequence). CDR3 in DNA: TGTGCCAGTAGCCCCATTAGGGACCCCGGGACAGGGGGCCCCGGGGAGCTGTTTTTT. This gives the protein CASSPIRDPGTGGPGELFF.

This chain uses TRBV19 with TRBJ2-5; 7 bases are a match to TRBD1. Trimming at V came to 6 bases and at J to 2 bases, leaving 15 bases not matched to a gene. From germline, CDR1 is LNHDA and CDR2 SQIVND (reference sequence). CDR3 length equals 17 residues. In DNA, the CDR3 is TGTGCCAGTAGCATTCGACAGGGCTGGGCTCCGCAAGAGACCCAGTACTTC. It translates to CASSIRQGWAPQETQYF.

This clone has only a few counts. J is TRBJ2-3 and V is TRBV27; a possible D gene is TRBD1 (6 bases). This CDR3 comprises 15 residues. Germline CDR1 reads MNHEY; CDR2 reads SMNVEV (reference sequence). The ends were cut back, 6 bases at V and 4 bases at J, with 17 bases in the middle. The DNA of the CDR3 is TGTGCCAGCAGCCCTGGCAGGGGTCGCGCAGATACGCAGTATTTT. Translated: CASSPGRGRADTQYF.

J is TRBJ2-7 and V is TRBV6-5, with 8 bases that match TRBD1. Germline V gene sequence: CDR1 MNHEY, CDR2 SVGAGI. The CDR3 has 15 amino acids. Trimming took 7 bases from V and 0 from J; bases not matched to a gene: 8. In DNA form, the CDR3 reads TGTGCCAGCACCCTAGGAGGGACAGGCTCCTACGAGCAGTACTTC. Its translation: CASTLGGTGSYEQYF.

This clone was picked up one time. The rearrangement links TRBV9 to TRBJ1-5; 7 positions match TRBD1. The germline V gene encodes CDR1 SGDLS and CDR2 YYNGEE. The CDR3 is made up of 14 amino acids. The V gene end was trimmed by 3 bases and the J gene end by 4 bases; junction bases not matched to a gene: 4. This CDR3 is CASSERQGNQPQHF. As DNA, the CDR3 is TGTGCCAGCAGCGAACGACAGGGTAATCAGCCCCAGCATTTT.

This rearrangement joins TRBV4-3 to TRBJ2-7; the match to TRBD2 covers 14 bases. Germline CDR1 LGHNA, CDR2 YSLEER. The CDR3 consists of 20 residues. V was clipped by 1 base and J by 6 bases; unmatched bases: 17. This CDR3 reads CASSQVSGTSGSPGDSEQYF. The CDR3 DNA is TGCGCCAGCAGCCAAGTCTCCGGGACTAGCGGGAGTCCTGGGGACTCCGAGCAGTACTTC.

Concerning this clone: This sample includes further DNA sequences coding for the same CDR3. The chain has TRBV7-3 and TRBJ1-1; D ambiguous. In germline, CDR1 is SGHTA, CDR2 FQGTGA. The CDR3 has 13 residues. With 5 bases removed from V and 1 base from J, the gap between germline ends came to 8 bases. The CDR3: CASSLEGNTEAFF. The CDR3 DNA follows: TGTGCCAGCAGCCTCGAGGGGAACACTGAAGCTTTCTTT. Full variable domain (missing parts from reference TRBV7-3 and TRBJ1-1): GAGVSQTPSNKVTEKGKYVELRCDPISGHTALYWYRQSLGQGPEFLIYFQGTGAADDSGLPNDRFFAVRPEGSVSTLKIQRTERGDSAVYLCASSLEGNTEAFFGQGTRLTVV.

This chain links TRBV4-3 with TRBJ2-5, with a possible D match to TRBD1 (6 bases). The length of the CDR3 is 17 residues. Trimming stripped 6 bases from V and 4 bases from J, with 24 bases between. CDR1 LGHNA and CDR2 YSLEER come from the germline V gene. This CDR3 reads CASSPRGGGRAGETQYF. The CDR3 bases are TGCGCCAGCAGTCCAAGAGGTGGGGGCAGGGCGGGAGAGACCCAGTACTTC.

This clone has just one count. The genes are TRBV18 and TRBJ1-5, with a possible D match to TRBD1 (6 bases). Germline CDR1 KGHSH, CDR2 LQKENI. This CDR3 spans 15 amino acids. With 5 bases removed from V and 3 bases from J, the gap between germline ends came to 14 bases. CDR3 in amino acids: CASSSSGQLNQPQHF. Written as DNA, the CDR3 is TGTGCCAGCTCATCCTCCGGACAGCTCAATCAGCCCCAGCATTTT.

The J gene is TRBJ2-5, the V gene TRBV19, with 9 bases matching TRBD2. The CDR3 is 11 residues long. With 4 bases clipped from V and 14 bases from J, the junction kept 5 bases outside the gene matches. Germline V lookup: CDR1 LNHDA, CDR2 SQIVND (reference sequence). The CDR3 reads CASSTGTSSYF. The CDR3 DNA is TGTGCCAGTAGTACCGGGACTAGCAGTTACTTC.

This chain connects TRBV14 to TRBJ2-1; 9 nucleotides align to TRBD1. CDR3 length: 18 residues. In germline, CDR1 is SGHDN, CDR2 FVKESK. V was pared by 0 bases and J by 2 bases, with 8 bases of the junction left unmatched. CDR3 protein: CASSQDGWGQGPYNEQFF. In nucleotides, the CDR3 is TGTGCCAGCAGCCAAGATGGTTGGGGACAGGGACCCTACAATGAGCAGTTCTTC.

CDR3 region: CASSPLSPTSGTGELFF. DNA of the CDR3: TGTGCCAGCTCACCACTTTCCCCCACTAGCGGGACCGGGGAGCTGTTTTTT. The chain carries TRBV18 and TRBJ2-2; 9 bases are a match to TRBD2. The CDR3 spans 17 residues. Unmatched junction bases numbered 8, after V lost 1 base and J lost 5 bases. Germline-derived CDR1 and CDR2 are KGHSH and LQKENI.

The rearrangement joins TRBV6-1 to TRBJ1-2; 7 positions agree with TRBD1. CDR3 length: 18 residues. V lost 0 bases, J lost 4 bases, and 14 bases stayed unmatched. Germline-derived CDR1 and CDR2 are MNHNS and SASEGT. The DNA of the CDR3 is TGTGCCAGCAGTGAAGCGCTTGGGGGAAGAGGGGGCGGCTATGGCTACACCTTC. Its protein product is CASSEALGGRGGGYGYTF.

The genes are TRBV28 and TRBJ2-1; a possible D gene is TRBD2 (7 bases). Germline values: CDR1 MDHEN, CDR2 SYDVKM. The CDR3 spans 15 residues. V was pared by 5 bases and J by 6 bases, with 17 bases between. The CDR3 protein is CASSPPGGRINEQFF. The CDR3 region has the DNA TGTGCCAGCAGTCCCCCCGGGGGGCGGATCAATGAGCAGTTCTTC.

This clone has just one count. V and J are TRBV6-5 and TRBJ2-7; D may be TRBD2 (6 bases). This CDR3 has 13 amino acids. Germline V gives CDR1 MNHEY, CDR2 SVGAGI. V dropped 0 bases and J dropped 7 bases, with 10 bases sitting between them. CDR3: CASSYSTLAEQYF. CDR3 bases: TGTGCCAGCAGTTACTCGACTCTAGCGGAGCAGTACTTC.